The T cell receptor (beta chain) under discussion was sequenced for a study of blood T cell repertoires in COVID-19. Participants were placed into cohorts based on the clinical history they reported. During the 2 weeks before they entered the study, exposed participants had met someone with a PCR-confirmed or clinician-diagnosed COVID-19 case. The CDR3 runs to 16 residues. Germline lookup yields CDR1 LGHDT and CDR2 YNNKEL (reference sequence). V lost 4 bases and J 4 bases, leaving 20 bases between the germline ends. Study processing details: For nucleated cells, counts were estimated from reference gene primer amplification. The data were produced by immunoSEQ multiplex PCR, yet TCRdb's version contains in-frame clones alone and is incomplete. The V and J calls and the clone size are those of that table, but D and trimming were determined from the DNA. The sample holds about 430,000 clones, about 88% seen once.

Sequencing used PBMCs or T cells enriched from blood (not recorded which). The receptor comes from a woman between 18 and 29 years old who had been exposed to COVID-19. The chain recombines TRBV3-1 (or the pseudogene TRBV3-2) with TRBJ2-7, with a tentative D call TRBD2 (6 bases). The CDR3 nucleotides read TGTGCCAGCAGCCCAGTCCATCGGGACTGGGGTTACGAGCAGTACTTC. As protein: CASSPVHRDWGYEQYF.